The 22 T cell receptor beta chains below all came from one sample that was sequenced in a study of glioma-infiltrating T cells (TCRdb year 2016). Sequencer: Illumina MiSeq. The iRepertoire nested amplicon-rescue multiplex PCR (arm-PCR) platform was used to amplify TCR alpha and beta CDR3 regions from RNA. Starting from the raw public reads, TCRdb applied fastp trimming at Q25, assembled clones with MiXCR and retained in-frame beta chains. CDR3 protein sequences are deduplicated, and each keeps its most common genes and DNA. This sample gives around 180,000 distinct CDR3 sequences in total; more than 35% of them show up just once. Clones ranked in the top ten supply around 5% of the sample. Sequencing used glioma tissue, nonneoplastic brain tissue, or PBMCs (not recorded which). Source of these receptors: a human donor with low-grade glioma or glioblastoma, undergoing nonglioma brain surgery, or in good health (not recorded which).

V gene TRBV19 combines with J gene TRBJ2-5, with D unclear. There are 16 residues in the CDR3. Trimming removed 4 bases from V and 0 bases from J, with 15 bases in between. CDR1 LNHDA and CDR2 SQIVND come from the germline V gene (reference sequence). The CDR3 nucleotides are TGTGCCAGTAGTACCATCGCCACTCCCTACCAAGAGACCCAGTACTTC. Its translation is CASSTIATPYQETQYF.

This clonotype was seen repeatedly, ten times or more. The rearrangement uses TRBV20-1 and TRBJ1-5, with unresolved D. Trimming shortened V by 3 bases and J by 0 bases, and 12 bases separated the two germline ends. The germline V gene encodes CDR1 DFQATT and CDR2 SNEGSKA (reference sequence). CDR3 length: 15 amino acids. CDR3 loop: CSASEGRYSNQPQHF. In nucleotides, the CDR3 is TGCAGTGCTAGTGAAGGGCGCTATAGCAATCAGCCCCAGCATTTT.

J is TRBJ2-1 and V is TRBV20-1; 8 bases are a match to TRBD2. Germline-derived CDR1 and CDR2 are DFQATT and SNEGSKA (reference sequence). The J segment lost 10 bases and the V segment lost 3 bases, leaving 5 bases of the junction unmatched. This CDR3 is built from 12 residues. CDR3: CSARIAGYEQFF. As DNA, the CDR3 is TGCAGTGCTAGGATAGCGGGATACGAGCAGTTCTTC.

Note on this clonotype: The limits of the CDR3 on the DNA are not certain, so only TCRdb's listed CDR3 is given. The chain uses TRBV20-1 and TRBJ2-3; TRBD2, the D gene given by the table, was not confirmed from the DNA. CDR1 and CDR2 (germline): DFQATT, SNEGSKA (reference sequence). The CDR3 sequence runs 17 residues, both termini included. The CDR3 loop is CSARDLFGAGSPDRKYF.

The chain links TRBV29-1 to TRBJ2-5; tentatively, D is TRBD1 (5 bases). CDR3 length equals 12 residues. Germline loops: CDR1 SQVTM, CDR2 ANQGSEA. V was trimmed by 7 bases and J by 5 bases, leaving 14 bases between them. The CDR3 region is CSAEDSRETQYF. In nucleotides, the CDR3 is TGCAGCGCCGAAGACAGTCGCGAGACCCAGTACTTC.

This clonotype was seen a few times. V and J are TRBV5-1 and TRBJ2-1, with no clear D. CDR1 and CDR2 (germline): SGHRS, YFSETQ. V dropped 6 bases and J dropped 5 bases, with 15 bases sitting between them. This CDR3 region has 14 residues. The CDR3 DNA sequence: TGCGCCAGCATCCTGATGGACGGAGACAATGAGCAGTTCTTC. Protein sequence: CASILMDGDNEQFF.

This clonotype was picked up many times. This chain connects TRBV7-9 to TRBJ2-1; D is undetermined. Germline V gene data show CDR1 as SEHNR and CDR2 as FQNEAQ (reference sequence). V dropped 5 bases and J dropped 5 bases, with 22 bases sitting between them. The CDR3 has 17 amino acids. In nucleotides, the CDR3 is TGTGCCAGCAGCCCCAGAGGATGGGCAGATGGGGACAATGAGCAGTTCTTC. It translates to CASSPRGWADGDNEQFF.

Comment on this clonotype: One base away lies a much larger clone, so this may be a sequencing read error. The gene calls are TRBV29-1 and TRBJ2-1, with D uncertain. CDR3 length equals 10 residues. Germline values: CDR1 SQVTM, CDR2 ANQGSEA. Trimming shortened V by 6 bases and J by 5 bases, and 5 bases separated the two germline ends. The chain's CDR3 is CSVVHNEQFF. The CDR3 coding sequence is TGCAGCGTGGTTCACAATGAGCAGTTCTTC.

In its sample, this clonotype was seen many times. The V and J genes are TRBV7-2 and TRBJ1-5, with 9 bases aligning to TRBD1. V shed 5 bases, J shed 3 bases, and the junction held 11 bases outside the gene matches. This CDR3 region has 17 residues. Germline V gene sequence: CDR1 SGHTA, CDR2 FQGNSA. The DNA of the CDR3 is TGTGCCAGCAGCCCAACAAACCGACAGGGGGTCAATCAGCCCCAGCATTTT. This gives the protein CASSPTNRQGVNQPQHF.

The J gene is TRBJ2-3, the V gene TRBV7-9; 9 positions match TRBD2. J was trimmed by 2 bases and V by 5 bases; bases with no gene match: 17. The CDR3 has 19 amino acids. Germline V gene data show CDR1 as SEHNR and CDR2 as FQNEAQ (reference sequence). Here the CDR3 DNA reads TGTGCCAGCAGCCCCCCCAGGGTGGTTAGCGGGAGCACCACAGATACGCAGTATTTT. Translated: CASSPPRVVSGSTTDTQYF.

To note about this clonotype: Just one base apart from a much larger clone, this may be a read error. The rearrangement joins TRBV12-3 or TRBV12-4 to TRBJ2-1, with unresolved D. CDR3 length: 12 amino acids. The DNA of the CDR3 is TGTGCCAGCAGTTTGTTTGTAGATGAGCATTTCTTC. Amino acid sequence: CASSLFVDEHFF.

This clonotype was recorded a few times. The CDR3 DNA sequence: TGCAGTGCTAGAGATCCGGGGGGAGGGAATTCACCCCTCCACTTT. Residues: CSARDPGGGNSPLHF. This chain connects TRBV20-1 to TRBJ1-6, with a possible D match to TRBD1 (5 bases). Germline CDR1 and CDR2: DFQATT and SNEGSKA (reference sequence). The V gene lost 0 bases and the J gene lost 7 bases, with 13 bases spanning the gap. The CDR3 spans 15 residues.

This clonotype was observed a handful of times. The J gene is TRBJ2-1, the V gene TRBV5-1; the D gene is possibly TRBD2 (6 bases). The CDR3 totals 15 residues. The germline V gene has CDR1 SGHRS and CDR2 YFSETQ. V lost 0 bases to trimming and J lost 8 bases, with 15 bases between them. The chain's CDR3 is CASSLGGVGQYEQFF. CDR3 DNA: TGCGCCAGCAGCTTGGGGGGGGTCGGACAATATGAGCAGTTCTTC.

This clonotype has a handful of counts. The chain has TRBV11-2 and TRBJ2-1, with D perhaps TRBD2 (6 bases). V lost 5 bases and J 2 bases, leaving 16 bases between the germline ends. The CDR3 spans 16 residues. The V gene's germline CDR1 is SGHAT and CDR2 FQNNGV. Written as DNA, the CDR3 is TGTGCCAGCAGCCTTTTAGGCGGGACCGCCTACAATGAGCAGTTCTTC. Its translation is CASSLLGGTAYNEQFF.

Comments on this clonotype: A much more abundant neighbour one base away suggests this may be a read error. V and J are TRBV28 and TRBJ2-3; 10 bases line up with TRBD1. Germline values: CDR1 MDHEN, CDR2 SYDVKM. V shed 5 bases and J 5 bases; nucleotides not matched to a gene: 10. The CDR3 covers 16 residues. CDR3 region: CASSLTGTGEKDTQYF. CDR3 DNA: TGTGCCAGCAGTCTCACCGGGACAGGGGAGAAAGATACGCAGTATTTT.

CDR3 amino acids: CASSLRQGSYNEQFF. Written as DNA, the CDR3 is TGTGCCAGCAGCCTTCGACAGGGGTCCTACAATGAGCAGTTCTTC. J is TRBJ2-1 and V is TRBV5-4; 8 positions match TRBD1. V dropped 4 bases and J dropped 1; count of bases not matched to a gene: 4. Germline V gives CDR1 SGHNT, CDR2 YYREEE (reference sequence). The CDR3 is 15 residues long.

This clonotype was counted only a few times. The chain joins TRBV5-1 to TRBJ2-1; TRBD1 matches 7 bases. Germline V gene sequence: CDR1 SGHRS, CDR2 YFSETQ. The CDR3 loop spans 15 amino acids. The V and J ends lost 0 bases and 5 bases, in that order; junction bases with no gene match: 5. The CDR3 coding sequence is TGCGCCAGCAGCTTGGGACAGGGTGCACACAATGAGCAGTTCTTC. Translated, it gives CASSLGQGAHNEQFF.

This clonotype was found many times. This chain joins TRBV27 and TRBJ2-1, with TRBD2 as a possible D gene (5 bases). CDR1 is MNHEY and CDR2 is SMNVEV in the germline V gene (reference sequence). Trimming cost V 3 bases and J 9 bases, with 9 bases left between them. The CDR3 length is 12 residues. CDR3 in amino acids: CASSLISGEQFF. The CDR3 region has the DNA TGTGCCAGCAGTTTGATAAGCGGTGAGCAGTTCTTC.

This clonotype has a count of ten or more. The chain has TRBV27 and TRBJ2-5, with 8 bases fitting TRBD2. This CDR3 is 14 amino acids long. V shed 5 bases and J 4 bases; nucleotides not matched to a gene: 6. Germline V gene lookup returns CDR1 MNHEY and CDR2 SMNVEV (reference sequence). The CDR3 coding sequence is TGTGCCAGCAGTCGTCCGGGAGGGTCAGAGACCCAGTACTTC. This sequence encodes CASSRPGGSETQYF.

The chain couples TRBV7-9 to TRBJ2-7; D is perhaps TRBD1 or TRBD2 (5 bases each). This CDR3 comprises 16 residues. Looked up from germline, CDR1 is SEHNR and CDR2 is FQNEAQ (reference sequence). Trimming removed 5 bases at V and 4 bases at J, with 21 bases between. CDR3 coding DNA: TGTGCCAGCAGCCCCATTTGGCGCCGGGGCCTATACGAGCAGTACTTC. Protein sequence: CASSPIWRRGLYEQYF.

The genes are TRBV20-1 and TRBJ2-5; 13 nucleotides align to TRBD2. After removal of 5 bases from V and 4 bases from J, the junction contained 19 bases not matched to a gene. Germline V gene data show CDR1 as DFQATT and CDR2 as SNEGSKA (reference sequence). The CDR3 totals 19 residues. The CDR3 region is CSAGRAIGLAGVLGETQYF. The CDR3 nucleotides are TGCAGTGCTGGCAGGGCAATAGGACTAGCGGGAGTTTTAGGAGAGACCCAGTACTTC.

This clonotype rates as medium-sized. The V gene is TRBV6-1, the J gene TRBJ1-1; D not resolved. V lost 0 bases to trimming and J lost 2 bases, with 7 bases between them. This CDR3 comprises 14 residues. The germline V gene encodes CDR1 MNHNS and CDR2 SASEGT. The CDR3 nucleotides are TGTGCCAGCAGTGAAGCGCAAGCTAACACTGAAGCTTTCTTT. It is translated as CASSEAQANTEAFF.